These T cell receptor beta chains were read from a single sample in a study of blood T cells in healthy people across ages. TCRdb reprocessed the 5' RACE reads via MiXCR and lists one record per CDR3 protein. The sample has 650,000 to 1,000,000 distinct CDR3 sequences, about half seen once. Material for sequencing was blood. These receptors all come from a man at least 80 years old in good health. CDR3s include the opening cysteine and the closing phenylalanine or tryptophan. The D gene is left open where the match is weak. Size values are once, few and many counts, or a class for expanded clones, and some rows have none.

V gene	clone size	D gene	J gene	CDR3 DNA	CDR3 protein
TRBV7-8	NA	NA	TRBJ2-2	TGTGCCAGCAGCTTCGGGACCTCCCACACCGGGGAGCTGTTTTTT	CASSFGTSHTGELFF
TRBV30	NA	NA	TRBJ1-5	TGTGCCTGGAGTACACAGGGTGATCAGCCCCAGCATTTT	CAWSTQGDQPQHF
TRBV21-1	NA	NA	TRBJ2-5	TGTGCCAGCAGCAAAGGAGAGGGGGAAGAGACCCAGTACTTC	CASSKGEGEETQYF
TRBV28	NA	TRBD1	TRBJ1-1	TGTGCCAGCAGCCACGGGACAGGGTTCACTGAAGCTTTCTTT	CASSHGTGFTEAFF
TRBV9	NA	TRBD1	TRBJ1-2	TGTGCCAGCAGCGTAGGGGGTCAGGGACAGCTTAACTATGGCTACACCTTC	CASSVGGQGQLNYGYTF
TRBV20-1	once	NA	TRBJ1-6	TGCAGTGCTAGAGTTCTCCGGGACGGAGATGGCTCACCCCTCCACTTT	CSARVLRDGDGSPLHF
TRBV6-5	NA	NA	TRBJ2-4	TGTGCCAGCAGTTCCGCCGGAGCTTTAGCCAAAAACATTCAGTACTTC	CASSSAGALAKNIQYF
TRBV28	few	NA	TRBJ2-1	TGTGCCAGCAGTTGGACGTACAATGAGCAGTTCTTC	CASSWTYNEQFF
TRBV10-3	NA	NA	TRBJ2-1	TGTGCCATCAGTGAGTACGGCAATGAGCAGTTCTTC	CAISEYGNEQFF
TRBV5-1	NA	TRBD2	TRBJ2-3	TGCGCCAGCAGCGCTAGCGGGCCGGATACGCAGTATTTT	CASSASGPDTQYF
TRBV6-4	NA	NA	TRBJ1-4	TGTGCCAGCAGCCCCGCCAGTACCTGGGCAACTAATGAAAAACTGTTTTTT	CASSPASTWATNEKLFF
TRBV20-1	NA	TRBD2	TRBJ2-1	TGCAGTGCTACGCCCGGACTAGCGGGAGACTACAATGAGCAGTTCTTC	CSATPGLAGDYNEQFF
TRBV7-6	few	NA	TRBJ1-5	TGTGCCAGCAGCCGAGATTGTGTGGGGGATAGCAATCAGCCCCAGCATTTT	CASSRDCVGDSNQPQHF
TRBV12-3/TRBV12-4	NA	NA	TRBJ2-3	TGTGCCAGCAGTGCCAGCGTGAGCACAGATATGCAGTATTTT	CASSASVSTDMQYF
TRBV4-3	few	TRBD1	TRBJ1-6	TGCGCCAGCAGCCAGACTCGGACAGGATTCGGTTCACCCCTCCACTTT	CASSQTRTGFGSPLHF
TRBV7-2	NA	TRBD2	TRBJ2-7	TGTGCCAGCAGCTGGACCCTAGCGGGGGTCCTTAATGAGCAGTACTTC	CASSWTLAGVLNEQYF
TRBV29-1	few	NA	TRBJ1-2	TGCAGCGTTGTAACAACACTATATGGCTACACCTTC	CSVVTTLYGYTF
TRBV3-1	few	NA	TRBJ2-7	TGTGCCAGCAGCCAAGCTCTACGAGGAGAGTACGAGCAGTACTTC	CASSQALRGEYEQYF
TRBV6-1	NA	NA	TRBJ2-7	TGTGCCAGCAGTGGAGGTTTTACCTACGAGCAGTACTTC	CASSGGFTYEQYF
TRBV13	few	TRBD2	TRBJ2-5	TGTGCCAGCGCCCGGAGGGCTAGCGGGAGAGAGACCCAGTACTTC	CASARRASGRETQYF
TRBV29-1	few	NA	TRBJ1-2	TGCAGCGTTGATGGTCTCAAGGGGGGGTATGGCTACACCTTC	CSVDGLKGGYGYTF
TRBV7-2	few	NA	TRBJ1-1	TGTGCCAGCAGCTTCAGTGGGGACACTGAAGCTTTCTTT	CASSFSGDTEAFF
TRBV6-6	NA	NA	TRBJ2-7	TGTGCCAGCAGTTACTCGTCCCCTCAGCAGGGCTACGAGCAGTACTTC	CASSYSSPQQGYEQYF
TRBV9	NA	NA	TRBJ2-3	TGTGCCAGCAGCGTAGGGGGATTTGCGGGCACAGATACGCAGTATTTT	CASSVGGFAGTDTQYF
TRBV7-2	NA	NA	TRBJ2-7	TGTGCCAGCAGCCAGGCGGGTGTGTCTTACGAGCAGTACTTC	CASSQAGVSYEQYF
TRBV7-2	medium-sized	TRBD2	TRBJ2-5	TGTGCCAGCAGCGGAGGGGTAGCGGGAGTAAGGGAGACCCAGTACTTC	CASSGGVAGVRETQYF
TRBV7-8	many	NA	TRBJ2-1	TGTGCCAGCAGCCAGGACTGGAACAATGAGCAGTTCTTC	CASSQDWNNEQFF
TRBV5-1	NA	TRBD1	TRBJ1-1	TGTGCCAGCAGCCAAGGACAGGGGGGGACTGAAGCTTTCTTT	CASSQGQGGTEAFF
TRBV18	NA	NA	TRBJ2-5	TGTGCCAGCTCACCACCGGCTGGGGGCCAAGAGACCCAGTACTTC	CASSPPAGGQETQYF
TRBV29-1	few	NA	TRBJ2-5	TGCAGCGTTGATCAGATTCAAGAGACCCAGTACTTC	CSVDQIQETQYF
TRBV20-1	many	NA	TRBJ2-7	TGCAGTGCTAGTTGGTCAACTAGCTACGAGCAGTACTTC	CSASWSTSYEQYF
TRBV7-9	NA	TRBD1	TRBJ1-1	TGTGCCAGCAGCTTGCCGGGACAGGGGGTACGGTTTGAAGCTTTCTTT	CASSLPGQGVRFEAFF
TRBV27	few	TRBD2	TRBJ2-7	TGTGCTACCAGTTGGGGCGGGAGAGTTTACGAGCAGTACTTC	CATSWGGRVYEQYF
TRBV10-3	NA	NA	TRBJ1-1	TGTGCCATCAGTGATCCCGGGAGGGGAGGGGACACTGAAGCTTTCTTT	CAISDPGRGGDTEAFF
TRBV12-3/TRBV12-4	few	NA	TRBJ2-7	TGTGCCAGCAGTTTCACGGGGGCGACCTACGAGCAGTACTTC	CASSFTGATYEQYF
TRBV7-9	NA	NA	TRBJ2-3	TGTGCCAGCAGCCCCGAAGGTGCAGGACCCACAGATACGCAGTATTTT	CASSPEGAGPTDTQYF
TRBV20-1	many	NA	TRBJ2-3	TGCAGTGTCTCGGCCCTCTCTGACACAGATACGCAGTATTTT	CSVSALSDTDTQYF
TRBV29-1	NA	NA	TRBJ1-2	TGCAGCGTTGAAGTGGTGAGGATAGCAGCCTATGGCTACACCTTC	CSVEVVRIAAYGYTF
TRBV20-1	few	TRBD2	TRBJ2-3	TGCAGTGCCGAACCTTCCGGGGGGAGCACAGATACGCAGTATTTT	CSAEPSGGSTDTQYF
TRBV4-2	many	TRBD2	TRBJ2-3	TGTGCCAGCAGCCTGCCAGGGCGGGAGGGCCTCGATACGCAGTATTTT	CASSLPGREGLDTQYF
TRBV21-1	few	NA	TRBJ1-5	TGTGCCAGCAGCGCCATTAGAGGTAACAATCAGCCCCAGCATTTT	CASSAIRGNNQPQHF